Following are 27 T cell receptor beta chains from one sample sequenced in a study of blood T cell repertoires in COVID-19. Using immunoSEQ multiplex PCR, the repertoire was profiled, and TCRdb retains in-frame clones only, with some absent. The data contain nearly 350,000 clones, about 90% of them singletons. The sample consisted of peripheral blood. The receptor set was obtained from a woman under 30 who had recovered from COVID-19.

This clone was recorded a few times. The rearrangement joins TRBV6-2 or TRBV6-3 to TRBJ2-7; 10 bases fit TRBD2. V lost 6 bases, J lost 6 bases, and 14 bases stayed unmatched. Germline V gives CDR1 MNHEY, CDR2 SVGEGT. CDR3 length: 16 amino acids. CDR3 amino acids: CASSLAGLAGAGEQYV. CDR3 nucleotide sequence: TGTGCCAGCAGCCTGGCCGGGCTAGCGGGAGCGGGCGAGCAGTACGTC.

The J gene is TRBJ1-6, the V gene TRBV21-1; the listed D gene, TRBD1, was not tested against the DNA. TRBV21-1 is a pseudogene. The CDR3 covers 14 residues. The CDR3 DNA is TGTGCCAGCAGGATCCGGGACAGTGAGTCACCCCTCCACTTT. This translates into CASRIRDSESPLHF.

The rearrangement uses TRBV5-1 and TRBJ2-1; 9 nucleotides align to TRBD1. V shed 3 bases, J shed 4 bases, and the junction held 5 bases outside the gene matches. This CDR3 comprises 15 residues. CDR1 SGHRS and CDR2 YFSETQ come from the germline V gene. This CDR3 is CASSSGQGVYNEQFF. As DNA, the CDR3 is TGCGCCAGCAGCTCGGGACAGGGAGTTTACAATGAGCAGTTCTTC.

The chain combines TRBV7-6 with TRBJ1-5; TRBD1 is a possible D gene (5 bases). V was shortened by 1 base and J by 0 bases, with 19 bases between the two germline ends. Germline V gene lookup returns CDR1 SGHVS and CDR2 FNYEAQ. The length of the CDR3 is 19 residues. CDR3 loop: CASSLGAGEWGYSNQPQHF. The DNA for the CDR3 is TGTGCCAGCAGCTTAGGTGCGGGGGAATGGGGATATAGCAATCAGCCCCAGCATTTT.

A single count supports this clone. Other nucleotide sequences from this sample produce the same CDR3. The CDR3 loop reads CSARDRGEQFF. In DNA, the CDR3 is TGCAGTGCTAGAGACAGGGGAGAGCAGTTCTTC. The chain is built from TRBV20-1 and TRBJ2-1, with D perhaps TRBD1 (6 bases). The CDR3 is 11 residues long. Germline V gene sequence: CDR1 DFQATT, CDR2 SNEGSKA (reference sequence). V lost 0 bases and J 10 bases, leaving 7 bases between the germline ends.

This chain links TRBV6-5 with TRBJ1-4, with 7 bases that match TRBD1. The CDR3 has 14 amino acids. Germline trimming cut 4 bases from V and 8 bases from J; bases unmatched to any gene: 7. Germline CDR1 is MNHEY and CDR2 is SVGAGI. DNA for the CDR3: TGTGCCAGCAGTTCCCAGGGGGTGGGGGAAAAACTGTTTTTT. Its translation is CASSSQGVGEKLFF.

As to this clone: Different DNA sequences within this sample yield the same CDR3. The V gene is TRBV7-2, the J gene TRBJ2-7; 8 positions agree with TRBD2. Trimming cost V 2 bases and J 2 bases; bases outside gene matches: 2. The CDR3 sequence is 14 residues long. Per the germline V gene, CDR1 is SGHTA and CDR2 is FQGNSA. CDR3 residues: CASSLTSGPYEQYV. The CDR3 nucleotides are TGTGCCAGCAGCTTAACTAGCGGACCCTACGAGCAGTACGTC.

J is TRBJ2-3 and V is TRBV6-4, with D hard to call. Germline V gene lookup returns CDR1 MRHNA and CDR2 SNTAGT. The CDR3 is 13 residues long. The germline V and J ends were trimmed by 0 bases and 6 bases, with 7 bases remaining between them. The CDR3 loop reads CASSDSYGDTQYF. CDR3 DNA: TGTGCCAGCAGTGACTCGTACGGGGATACGCAGTATTTT.

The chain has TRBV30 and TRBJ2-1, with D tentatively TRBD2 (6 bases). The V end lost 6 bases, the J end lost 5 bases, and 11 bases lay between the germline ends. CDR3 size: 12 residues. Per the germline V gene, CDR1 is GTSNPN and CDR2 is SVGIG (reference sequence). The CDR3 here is CACPAGHNEQFF. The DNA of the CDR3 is TGTGCCTGTCCGGCGGGGCACAATGAGCAGTTCTTC. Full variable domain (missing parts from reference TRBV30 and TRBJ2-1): SQTIHQWPATLVQPVGSPLSLECTVEGTSNPNLYWYRQAAGRGLQLLFYSVGIGQISSEVPQNLSASRPQDRQFILSSKKLLLSDSGFYLCACPAGHNEQFFGPGTRLTVL.

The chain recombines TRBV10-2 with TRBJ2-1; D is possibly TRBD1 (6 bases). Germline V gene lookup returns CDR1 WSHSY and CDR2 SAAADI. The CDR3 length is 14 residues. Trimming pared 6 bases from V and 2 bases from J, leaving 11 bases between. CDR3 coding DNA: TGCGCCAGCAGCCCGGGGACACCCTACAATGAGCAGTTCTTC. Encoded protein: CASSPGTPYNEQFF.

The CDR3 loop reads CASSTVTATNEKLFF. CDR3 nucleotides: TGTGCCAGCAGCACCGTTACAGCAACTAATGAAAAACTGTTTTTT. The chain combines TRBV5-6 with TRBJ1-4; unclear D gene. Trimming removed 4 bases from V and 0 bases from J, with 10 bases in between. This CDR3 comprises 15 residues. Germline V gives CDR1 SGHDT, CDR2 YYEEEE. The variable domain in full, completed from reference TRBV5-6 and TRBJ1-4, reads DAGVTQSPTHLIKTRGQQVTLRCSPKSGHDTVSWYQQALGQGPQFIFQYYEEEERQRGNFPDRFSGHQFPNYSSELNVNALLLGDSALYLCASSTVTATNEKLFFGSGTQLSVL.

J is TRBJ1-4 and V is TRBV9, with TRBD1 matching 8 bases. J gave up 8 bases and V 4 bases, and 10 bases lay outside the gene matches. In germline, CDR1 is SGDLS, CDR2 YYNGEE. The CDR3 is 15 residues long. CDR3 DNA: TGTGCCAGCAGCCAGGGGGCGTCGACGGGCGAAAAACTGTTTTTT. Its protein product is CASSQGASTGEKLFF.

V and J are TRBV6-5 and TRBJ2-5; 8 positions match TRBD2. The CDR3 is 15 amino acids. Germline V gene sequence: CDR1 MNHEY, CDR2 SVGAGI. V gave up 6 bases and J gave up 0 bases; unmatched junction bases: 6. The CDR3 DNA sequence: TGTGCCAGCAGAGTTTCGGGAGGGGACCAAGAGACCCAGTACTTC. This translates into CASRVSGGDQETQYF.

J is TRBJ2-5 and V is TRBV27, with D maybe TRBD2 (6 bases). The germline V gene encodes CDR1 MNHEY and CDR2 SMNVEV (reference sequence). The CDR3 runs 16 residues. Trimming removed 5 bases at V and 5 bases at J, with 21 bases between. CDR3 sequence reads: CASSPHLAGSGETQYF. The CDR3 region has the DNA TGTGCCAGCAGTCCCCACCTCGCGGGGTCAGGGGAGACCCAGTACTTC.

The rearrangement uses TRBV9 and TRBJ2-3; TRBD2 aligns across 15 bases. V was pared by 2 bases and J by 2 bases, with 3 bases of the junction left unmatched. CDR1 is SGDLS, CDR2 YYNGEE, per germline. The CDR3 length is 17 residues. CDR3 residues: CASSVGLAGGYTDTQYF. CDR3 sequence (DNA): TGTGCCAGCAGCGTCGGACTAGCGGGAGGGTACACAGATACGCAGTATTTT.

This CDR3 reads CASSLDTMSTEAFF. CDR3 DNA sequence: TGTGCCAGCAGCCTGGACACCATGAGCACTGAAGCTTTCTTT. The rearrangement links TRBV7-2 to TRBJ1-1, with D perhaps matching TRBD1 (5 bases). This CDR3 region has 14 residues. V was pared by 5 bases and J by 4 bases, with 14 bases between. Germline V gives CDR1 SGHTA, CDR2 FQGNSA. Full variable domain (remainder filled in from reference TRBV7-2 and TRBJ1-1): GAGVSQSPSNKVTEKGKDVELRCDPISGHTALYWYRQSLGQGLEFLIYFQGNSAPDKSGLPSDRFSAERTGGSVSTLTIQRTQQEDSAVYLCASSLDTMSTEAFFGQGTRLTVV.

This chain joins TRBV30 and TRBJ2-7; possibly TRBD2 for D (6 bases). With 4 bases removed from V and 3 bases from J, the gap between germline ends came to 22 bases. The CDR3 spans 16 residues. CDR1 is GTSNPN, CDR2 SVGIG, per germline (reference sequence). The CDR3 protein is CAWNLWRGALLYEQYV. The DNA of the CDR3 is TGTGCCTGGAATTTATGGAGGGGAGCCCTCCTCTACGAGCAGTACGTC.

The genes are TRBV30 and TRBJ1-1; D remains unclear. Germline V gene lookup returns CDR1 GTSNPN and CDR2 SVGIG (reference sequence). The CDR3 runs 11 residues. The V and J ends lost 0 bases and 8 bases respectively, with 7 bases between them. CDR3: CAWSVTREAFF. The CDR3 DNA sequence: TGTGCCTGGAGTGTCACCAGGGAAGCTTTCTTT.

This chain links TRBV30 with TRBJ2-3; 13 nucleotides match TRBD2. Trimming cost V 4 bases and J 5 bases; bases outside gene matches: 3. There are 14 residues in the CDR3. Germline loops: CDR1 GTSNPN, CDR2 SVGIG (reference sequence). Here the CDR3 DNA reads TGTGCCTGGAACCGACTAGCGGGAGGAGATACGCAGTATTTT. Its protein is CAWNRLAGGDTQYF.

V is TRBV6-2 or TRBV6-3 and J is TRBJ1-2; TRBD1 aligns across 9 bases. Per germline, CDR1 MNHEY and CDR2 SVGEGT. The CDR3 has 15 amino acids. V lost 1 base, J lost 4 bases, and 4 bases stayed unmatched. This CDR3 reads CASSYWTGALYGYTF. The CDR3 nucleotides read TGTGCCAGCAGTTACTGGACAGGGGCCCTCTATGGCTACACCTTC.

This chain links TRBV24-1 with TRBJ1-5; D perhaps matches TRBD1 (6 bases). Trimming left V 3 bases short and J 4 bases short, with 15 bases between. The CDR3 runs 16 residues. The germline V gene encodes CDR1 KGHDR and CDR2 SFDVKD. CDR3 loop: CATSDGARGINQPQHF. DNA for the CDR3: TGTGCCACCAGTGATGGGGCAAGGGGGATTAATCAGCCCCAGCATTTT.

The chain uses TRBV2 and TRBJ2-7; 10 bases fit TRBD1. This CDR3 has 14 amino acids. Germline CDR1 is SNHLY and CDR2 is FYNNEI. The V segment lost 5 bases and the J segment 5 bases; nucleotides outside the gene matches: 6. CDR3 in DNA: TGTGCCAGCAGTAAGGGACAGGGGCTCGACGAGCAGTACGTC. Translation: CASSKGQGLDEQYV.

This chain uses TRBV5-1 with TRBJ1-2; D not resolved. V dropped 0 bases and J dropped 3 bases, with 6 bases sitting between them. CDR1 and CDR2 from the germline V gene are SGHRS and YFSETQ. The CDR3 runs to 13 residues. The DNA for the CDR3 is TGCGCCAGCAGCTTGGCCCCAGACTATGGCTACACCTTC. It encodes CASSLAPDYGYTF.

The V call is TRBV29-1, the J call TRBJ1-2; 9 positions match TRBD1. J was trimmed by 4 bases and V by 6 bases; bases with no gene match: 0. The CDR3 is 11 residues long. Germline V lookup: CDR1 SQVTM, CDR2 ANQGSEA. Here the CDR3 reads CSVTGGYGYTF. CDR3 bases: TGCAGCGTGACAGGGGGCTATGGCTACACCTTC. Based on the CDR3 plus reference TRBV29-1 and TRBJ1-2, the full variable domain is SAVISQKPSRDICQRGTSLTIQCQVDSQVTMMFWYRQQPGQSLTLIATANQGSEATYESGFVIDKFPISRPNLTFSTLTVSNMSPEDSSIYLCSVTGGYGYTFGSGTRLTVV.

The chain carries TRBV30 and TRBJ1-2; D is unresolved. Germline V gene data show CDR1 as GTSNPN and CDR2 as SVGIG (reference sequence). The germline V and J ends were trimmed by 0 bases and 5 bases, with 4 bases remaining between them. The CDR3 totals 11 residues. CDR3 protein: CAWSVLYGYTF. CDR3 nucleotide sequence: TGTGCCTGGAGTGTGTTATATGGCTACACCTTC.

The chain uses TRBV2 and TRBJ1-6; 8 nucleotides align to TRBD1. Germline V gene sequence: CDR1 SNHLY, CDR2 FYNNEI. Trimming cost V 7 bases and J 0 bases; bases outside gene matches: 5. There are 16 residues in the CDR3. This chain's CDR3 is CASTGQGSSYNSPLHF. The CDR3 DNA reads TGTGCCAGCACCGGACAGGGCAGCTCCTATAATTCACCCCTCCACTTT. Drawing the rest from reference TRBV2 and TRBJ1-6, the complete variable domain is EPEVTQTPSHQVTQMGQEVILRCVPISNHLYFYWYRQILGQKVEFLVSFYNNEISEKSEIFDDQFSVERPDGSNFTLKIRSTKLEDSAMYFCASTGQGSSYNSPLHFGNGTRLTVT.

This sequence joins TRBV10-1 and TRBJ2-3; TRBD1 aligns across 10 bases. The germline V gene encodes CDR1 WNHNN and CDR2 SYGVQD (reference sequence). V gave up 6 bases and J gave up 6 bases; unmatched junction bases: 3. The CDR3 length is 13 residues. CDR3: CASSMDRGDTQYF. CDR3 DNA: TGCGCCAGCAGCATGGACAGGGGGGATACGCAGTATTTT.